This is a list of T cell receptor beta chains from one sample in a study of cytomegalovirus exposure and HLA in healthy donors. This table comes from immunoSEQ multiplex PCR, and its TCRdb copy is limited to in-frame clones, with some not included. The table lists fewer than 80,000 clones, 65% to 80% of them singletons, with roughly 2.5% in the top ten. Source material: PBMCs. These TCRs come from a man under 40 in good health and CMV-seronegative. The CDR3 runs from the conserved cysteine through the conserved F or W. Fields, in order: J gene, V gene, D gene, clone size, CDR3 protein, CDR3 DNA. D genes are given only for firm matches. The size field is filled for only some rows; it gives once, few, many or a size class.

J gene: TRBJ2-5; V gene: TRBV27; D gene: .; clone size: once; CDR3 protein: CASSLGAWETQYF; CDR3 DNA: TGTGCCAGCAGTTTGGGGGCTTGGGAGACCCAGTACTTC
J gene: TRBJ1-2; V gene: TRBV5-6; D gene: TRBD1; clone size: .; CDR3 protein: CASSPIQGQGASIGYGYTF; CDR3 DNA: TGTGCCAGCAGCCCAATCCAGGGGCAGGGGGCGAGTATTGGCTATGGCTACACCTTC
J gene: TRBJ2-7; V gene: TRBV28; D gene: TRBD2; clone size: .; CDR3 protein: CASSLSFRSGTSYEQYF; CDR3 DNA: TGTGCCAGCAGTTTATCATTCCGAAGCGGGACTTCCTACGAGCAGTACTTC
J gene: TRBJ2-7; V gene: TRBV10-2; D gene: .; clone size: .; CDR3 protein: CASSEKRGEQYF; CDR3 DNA: TGCGCCAGCAGTGAAAAAAGGGGCGAGCAGTACTTC
J gene: TRBJ2-5; V gene: TRBV6-1; D gene: TRBD1; clone size: .; CDR3 protein: CASSETAGGRVKTQYF; CDR3 DNA: TGTGCCAGCAGTGAAACCGCAGGGGGAAGGGTGAAGACCCAGTACTTC
J gene: TRBJ2-7; V gene: TRBV19; D gene: .; clone size: once; CDR3 protein: CASSASVAAAYEQYF; CDR3 DNA: TGTGCCAGTAGCGCTAGCGTGGCCGCCGCCTACGAGCAGTACTTC
J gene: TRBJ2-3; V gene: TRBV28; D gene: TRBD2; clone size: .; CDR3 protein: CASTLSGLAVDTQYF; CDR3 DNA: TGTGCCAGCACCCTCTCGGGACTAGCGGTAGATACGCAGTATTTT
J gene: TRBJ1-2; V gene: TRBV29-1; D gene: TRBD1; clone size: .; CDR3 protein: CSDEDRGRDYGYTF; CDR3 DNA: TGCAGCGACGAGGACAGGGGGCGCGACTATGGCTACACCTTC
J gene: TRBJ1-5; V gene: TRBV30; D gene: .; clone size: .; CDR3 protein: CAWSLAGVNQPQHF; CDR3 DNA: TGTGCCTGGAGTTTGGCAGGGGTCAATCAGCCCCAGCATTTT
J gene: TRBJ2-1; V gene: TRBV7-9; D gene: .; clone size: .; CDR3 protein: CATGLFPRSYNEQFF; CDR3 DNA: TGTGCCACAGGACTCTTCCCACGCTCCTACAATGAGCAGTTCTTC
J gene: TRBJ2-7; V gene: TRBV4-1; D gene: TRBD1; clone size: .; CDR3 protein: CASSQYRGELAYEQYF; CDR3 DNA: TGCGCCAGCAGCCAATACAGGGGGGAATTAGCCTACGAGCAGTACTTC
J gene: TRBJ1-1; V gene: TRBV6-5; D gene: TRBD1; clone size: .; CDR3 protein: CASSYSNRGLAFF; CDR3 DNA: TGTGCCAGCAGTTACTCAAACAGGGGTCTTGCTTTCTTT
J gene: TRBJ1-6; V gene: TRBV27; D gene: .; clone size: .; CDR3 protein: CASSSTGPLHF; CDR3 DNA: TGTGCCAGCAGTTCCACCGGTCCCCTCCACTTT
J gene: TRBJ1-5; V gene: TRBV7-6; D gene: .; clone size: .; CDR3 protein: CASSPDINQPQHF; CDR3 DNA: TGTGCCAGCAGCCCGGACATCAATCAGCCCCAGCATTTT
J gene: TRBJ2-3; V gene: TRBV6-4; D gene: .; clone size: .; CDR3 protein: CASSHSAEDTQYF; CDR3 DNA: TGTGCCAGCAGCCATTCCGCTGAGGATACGCAGTATTTT
J gene: TRBJ1-1; V gene: TRBV4-1; D gene: .; clone size: few; CDR3 protein: CASSQELGVLYTEAFF; CDR3 DNA: TGCGCCAGCAGCCAAGAGTTAGGGGTTCTTTACACTGAAGCTTTCTTT
J gene: TRBJ1-2; V gene: TRBV4-1; D gene: TRBD1; clone size: .; CDR3 protein: CASSQDPRTGGTYGYTF; CDR3 DNA: TGCGCCAGCAGCCAAGATCCCCGGACAGGGGGGACTTATGGCTACACCTTC
J gene: TRBJ1-1; V gene: TRBV7-8; D gene: .; clone size: .; CDR3 protein: CASSSQTAMGLTEAFF; CDR3 DNA: TGTGCCAGCAGCTCGCAGACAGCGATGGGTTTAACTGAAGCTTTCTTT
J gene: TRBJ2-7; V gene: TRBV2; D gene: .; clone size: .; CDR3 protein: CASRVRDKPGEQYF; CDR3 DNA: TGTGCCAGCAGGGTTCGGGACAAACCTGGGGAGCAGTACTTC
J gene: TRBJ1-5; V gene: TRBV2; D gene: .; clone size: .; CDR3 protein: CSSSERSGLSQPQHF; CDR3 DNA: TGTTCCAGCAGTGAACGGTCGGGGTTGAGTCAGCCCCAGCATTTT
J gene: TRBJ2-1; V gene: TRBV5-6; D gene: .; clone size: .; CDR3 protein: CASSLTSMNEQFF; CDR3 DNA: TGTGCCAGCAGCCTAACTAGCATGAATGAGCAGTTCTTC
J gene: TRBJ2-2; V gene: TRBV14; D gene: .; clone size: .; CDR3 protein: CASRPTAIRTNTGELFF; CDR3 DNA: TGTGCCAGCAGACCGACAGCGATTCGAACGAACACCGGGGAGCTGTTTTTT
J gene: TRBJ2-2; V gene: TRBV18; D gene: .; clone size: few; CDR3 protein: CASSPLGTTNTGELFF; CDR3 DNA: TGTGCCAGCTCACCCCTCGGGACAACGAACACCGGGGAGCTGTTTTTT
J gene: TRBJ1-5; V gene: TRBV19; D gene: .; clone size: .; CDR3 protein: CASSIEDIVYQPQHF; CDR3 DNA: TGTGCCAGTAGTATAGAAGACATCGTGTATCAGCCCCAGCATTTT
J gene: TRBJ2-2; V gene: TRBV4-3; D gene: .; clone size: .; CDR3 protein: CASSQSTTGTGELFF; CDR3 DNA: TGCGCCAGCAGCCAATCTACGACGGGAACCGGGGAGCTGTTTTTT
J gene: TRBJ2-3; V gene: TRBV2; D gene: .; clone size: .; CDR3 protein: CASSDRSGSSDTQYF; CDR3 DNA: TGTGCCAGCAGTGATCGGTCCGGGAGCTCGGATACGCAGTATTTT
J gene: TRBJ2-1; V gene: TRBV4-1; D gene: .; clone size: .; CDR3 protein: CASSRVETGSLYNEQFF; CDR3 DNA: TGCGCCAGCAGCCGAGTTGAGACCGGGAGCTTATACAATGAGCAGTTCTTC
J gene: TRBJ2-7; V gene: TRBV29-1; D gene: .; clone size: .; CDR3 protein: CSVEVAGGTLEQYF; CDR3 DNA: TGCAGCGTTGAAGTAGCAGGGGGGACTCTCGAGCAGTACTTC
J gene: TRBJ2-4; V gene: TRBV13; D gene: .; clone size: .; CDR3 protein: CASSQTGLNIQYF; CDR3 DNA: TGTGCCAGCAGTCAAACAGGTTTAAACATTCAGTACTTC
J gene: TRBJ1-2; V gene: TRBV14; D gene: .; clone size: .; CDR3 protein: CASSPSTVYGYTF; CDR3 DNA: TGTGCCAGCAGCCCTTCGACAGTTTATGGCTACACCTTC
J gene: TRBJ1-2; V gene: TRBV7-9; D gene: TRBD1; clone size: once; CDR3 protein: CASSTRAGTGRGSYTF; CDR3 DNA: TGTGCCAGCAGCACGAGAGCCGGGACAGGACGGGGAAGCTACACCTTC
J gene: TRBJ2-1; V gene: TRBV27; D gene: .; clone size: once; CDR3 protein: CASSLRPLQVNNEQFF; CDR3 DNA: TGTGCCAGCAGCCTTCGCCCCCTTCAGGTGAACAATGAGCAGTTCTTC
J gene: TRBJ2-7; V gene: TRBV5-1; D gene: TRBD1; clone size: .; CDR3 protein: CASSSSGGTGSYEQYF; CDR3 DNA: TGCGCCAGCAGCTCCTCCGGCGGGACAGGGTCCTACGAGCAGTACTTC
J gene: TRBJ2-7; V gene: TRBV28; D gene: .; clone size: .; CDR3 protein: CASSPRRGYEQYF; CDR3 DNA: TGTGCCAGCAGCCCCAGGAGGGGCTACGAGCAGTACTTC
J gene: TRBJ2-3; V gene: TRBV5-6; D gene: .; clone size: .; CDR3 protein: CASSLDRYTQYF; CDR3 DNA: TGTGCCAGCAGCTTGGATCGGTACACGCAGTATTTT
J gene: TRBJ1-5; V gene: TRBV5-4; D gene: .; clone size: .; CDR3 protein: CASSSPGSAQHF; CDR3 DNA: TGTGCCAGCAGCTCCCCGGGATCGGCCCAGCATTTT
J gene: TRBJ2-7; V gene: TRBV30; D gene: TRBD1; clone size: .; CDR3 protein: CAWSGPWDRGTYEQYF; CDR3 DNA: TGTGCCTGGAGTGGCCCTTGGGACAGGGGGACCTACGAGCAGTACTTC
J gene: TRBJ1-6; V gene: TRBV27; D gene: TRBD1; clone size: few; CDR3 protein: CASSLQGAHNSPLHF; CDR3 DNA: TGTGCCAGCAGCCTTCAGGGGGCCCATAATTCACCCCTCCACTTT
J gene: TRBJ2-3; V gene: TRBV5-1; D gene: TRBD2; clone size: .; CDR3 protein: CASSSSGVADMQYF; CDR3 DNA: TGCGCCAGCAGCTCTAGCGGGGTGGCAGATATGCAGTATTTT
J gene: TRBJ1-2; V gene: TRBV6-5; D gene: .; clone size: .; CDR3 protein: CASRRTASNYGYTF; CDR3 DNA: TGTGCCAGCAGGCGGACAGCCTCTAACTATGGCTACACCTTC
J gene: TRBJ2-3; V gene: TRBV5-6; D gene: .; clone size: .; CDR3 protein: CASSPDSQRTDTQYF; CDR3 DNA: TGTGCCAGCAGCCCCGACAGCCAGAGGACAGATACGCAGTATTTT
J gene: TRBJ2-4; V gene: TRBV7-8; D gene: TRBD1; clone size: .; CDR3 protein: CARSPGTGDWRNIQYF; CDR3 DNA: TGTGCCCGCAGTCCAGGGACAGGGGATTGGAGAAACATTCAGTACTTC
J gene: TRBJ2-3; V gene: TRBV5-1; D gene: TRBD2; clone size: .; CDR3 protein: CASSLASGRATDTQYF; CDR3 DNA: TGCGCCAGCAGCTTGGCCAGCGGGAGGGCCACAGATACGCAGTATTTT
J gene: TRBJ2-3; V gene: TRBV7-3; D gene: TRBD2; clone size: .; CDR3 protein: CASSQDRTRGSDTQYF; CDR3 DNA: TGTGCCAGCAGCCAAGACCGGACTAGGGGTTCAGATACGCAGTATTTT
J gene: TRBJ1-1; V gene: TRBV18; D gene: TRBD1; clone size: .; CDR3 protein: CASSPPVQGARGTEAFF; CDR3 DNA: TGTGCCAGCTCACCACCGGTTCAGGGGGCCAGGGGCACTGAAGCTTTCTTT
J gene: TRBJ1-4; V gene: TRBV6-1; D gene: TRBD1; clone size: .; CDR3 protein: CASSRDRDEKLFF; CDR3 DNA: TGTGCCAGCAGCCGGGACAGGGACGAAAAACTGTTTTTT
J gene: TRBJ2-7; V gene: TRBV27; D gene: TRBD1; clone size: .; CDR3 protein: CASSGATGPTYEQYF; CDR3 DNA: TGTGCCAGCAGTGGGGCGACAGGGCCTACATACGAGCAGTACTTC
J gene: TRBJ1-2; V gene: TRBV10-3; D gene: TRBD1; clone size: once; CDR3 protein: CAISESARTGRGYTF; CDR3 DNA: TGTGCCATCAGTGAGTCCGCCCGGACAGGGCGAGGCTACACCTTC
J gene: TRBJ2-1; V gene: TRBV5-4; D gene: TRBD1; clone size: .; CDR3 protein: CASSLGTGYSNEQFF; CDR3 DNA: TGTGCCAGCAGCTTAGGGACAGGGTATTCCAATGAGCAGTTCTTC
J gene: TRBJ2-3; V gene: TRBV29-1; D gene: TRBD2; clone size: few; CDR3 protein: CSARGASGNTDTQYF; CDR3 DNA: TGCAGCGCCAGAGGGGCTAGCGGGAACACAGATACGCAGTATTTT
J gene: TRBJ2-1; V gene: TRBV6-5; D gene: TRBD2; clone size: .; CDR3 protein: CASSQRGGAVEQFF; CDR3 DNA: TGTGCCAGCAGCCAACGGGGGGGAGCGGTTGAGCAGTTCTTC
J gene: TRBJ2-7; V gene: TRBV5-8; D gene: .; clone size: few; CDR3 protein: CASSLVGGPLYEQYF; CDR3 DNA: TGTGCCAGCAGCTTGGTTGGAGGACCTCTCTACGAGCAGTACTTC
J gene: TRBJ2-2; V gene: TRBV7-9; D gene: .; clone size: .; CDR3 protein: CASSSNLQGPGELFF; CDR3 DNA: TGTGCCAGCAGCTCGAACCTGCAGGGTCCCGGGGAGCTGTTTTTT
J gene: TRBJ1-1; V gene: TRBV4-1; D gene: .; clone size: .; CDR3 protein: CASSQVRVSEAFF; CDR3 DNA: TGCGCCAGCAGCCAAGTACGAGTCTCTGAAGCTTTCTTT
J gene: TRBJ2-7; V gene: TRBV11-2; D gene: .; clone size: once; CDR3 protein: CASSFYYSRVGSYEQYF; CDR3 DNA: TGTGCCAGCAGCTTCTACTATTCCAGGGTGGGCTCCTACGAGCAGTACTTC
J gene: TRBJ2-2; V gene: TRBV16; D gene: TRBD2; clone size: .; CDR3 protein: CASSNRLAGGELFF; CDR3 DNA: TGTGCCAGCAGCAATCGACTAGCGGGAGGCGAGCTGTTTTTT
J gene: TRBJ1-1; V gene: TRBV5-1; D gene: .; clone size: .; CDR3 protein: CASSLQGEGWDTEAFF; CDR3 DNA: TGCGCCAGCAGCTTACAGGGTGAGGGTTGGGACACTGAAGCTTTCTTT
J gene: TRBJ2-5; V gene: TRBV9; D gene: TRBD2; clone size: .; CDR3 protein: CASRKAGEETQYF; CDR3 DNA: TGTGCCAGCAGAAAAGCGGGGGAAGAGACCCAGTACTTC
J gene: TRBJ1-6; V gene: TRBV27; D gene: .; clone size: .; CDR3 protein: CASSLTDRTNSPLHF; CDR3 DNA: TGTGCCAGCAGTTTAACGGACAGAACTAATTCACCCCTCCACTTT